The TCR beta chain described here comes from a study of lymphopenia after photon versus proton radiotherapy. Overall study results and limits: Survival link was tested only in deceased patients; proton benefit remains a possibility. Post-nadir diversity loss with photons came from oligoclonal expansion, particularly CD8+ Temra cells. Post-nadir TCR diversity decline inversely tracked overall survival among those who died.

Trimming cost V 0 bases and J 7 bases; bases outside gene matches: 2. The CDR3 sequence is 13 residues long. The germline gives CDR1 SGHAT, CDR2 FQNNGV. This clone was observed a handful of times. Its target is unknown. The repertoire was sequenced with immunoSEQ multiplex PCR; TCRdb's copy has only in-frame clones and lacks some. Of about 49,000 clones in the sample, around 88% were seen once. This chain links TRBV11-2 with TRBJ1-2; TRBD1 matches 7 bases. The sequence came from a man in his fifties with gastric cancer. Sequencing used peripheral blood, obtained from a patient treated with photon-based radiotherapy. CDR3 nucleotide sequence: TGTGCCAGCAGCTTAGATCGACAGGGTGGCTACACCTTC. This gives the protein CASSLDRQGGYTF.